A selection of T cell receptor beta chains follows, all from one sample in a study of blood T cell repertoires in COVID-19. The assay was immunoSEQ multiplex PCR, and TCRdb's table has in-frame clones only and misses some. This sample has some 75,000 clones; 65% to 85% occur once, and the top ten carry about 13%. Sequences were obtained from peripheral blood. These receptors were obtained from a man aged 50-60 years with COVID-19, enrolled during active disease. The conserved cysteine and the conserved F or W are not part of the CDR3 here.

j_gene	len	v_gene	CDR3aa
TRBJ2-7	13	TRBV19	ASSIAGSGSYEQY
TRBJ2-6	14	TRBV5-1	ASSRTDRAGANVLT
TRBJ2-3	13	TRBV11-1	ASSSPSGWTDTQY
TRBJ2-7	12	TRBV11-2	ASSLGSGGYEQY
TRBJ2-2	12	TRBV11-2	ASSLESNTGELF
TRBJ1-4	15	TRBV28	ASSATGREGASEKLF
TRBJ2-3	10	TRBV29-1	SVVRGTDTQY
TRBJ2-1	14	TRBV19	ASSRTSGTIYNEQF
TRBJ2-2	12	TRBV9	ASSVGNTNGELF
TRBJ2-1	13	TRBV19	ASSGAGSSYNEQF
TRBJ1-6	15	TRBV30	AWKYITGGANNSPLH